This T cell receptor (beta chain) was captured by sequencing in a study of breast tumors, draining lymph nodes, adjacent tissues. Study observations and caveats: Tumor and nontumor repertoires were significantly more similar in luminal-like than in basal-like breast cancer. Tumor repertoires ranked between lymph nodes and nontumor tissue in diversity, with V and J gene preferences.

Samples came from axillary lymph nodes draining the breast cancer. Concerning this clonotype: What it binds is not known.

One entry per CDR3 protein results from TCRdb running MiXCR on the multiplex PCR reads. The sample records a few hundred thousand distinct CDR3 sequences, approximately 36% being singletons. Material for sequencing was axillary lymph node tissue. The sequence derives from a female donor with breast cancer. Some clones in this sample may be carry-over from other donors' samples.

The CDR3 reads CASSLSTPGQRSTDTQYF. Written as DNA, the CDR3 is TGTGCCAGCAGTTTATCGACCCCTGGACAGCGGAGCACAGATACGCAGTATTTT. J is TRBJ2-3 and V is TRBV2; a possible D gene is TRBD1 (6 bases). Deletions cut 5 bases from V and 0 bases from J, with 21 bases between. CDR3 size: 18 residues. Per the germline V gene, CDR1 is SNHLY and CDR2 is FYNNEI. The full variable domain, completed using reference TRBV2 and TRBJ2-3, is EPEVTQTPSHQVTQMGQEVILRCVPISNHLYFYWYRQILGQKVEFLVSFYNNEISEKSEIFDDQFSVERPDGSNFTLKIRSTKLEDSAMYFCASSLSTPGQRSTDTQYFGPGTRLTVL.